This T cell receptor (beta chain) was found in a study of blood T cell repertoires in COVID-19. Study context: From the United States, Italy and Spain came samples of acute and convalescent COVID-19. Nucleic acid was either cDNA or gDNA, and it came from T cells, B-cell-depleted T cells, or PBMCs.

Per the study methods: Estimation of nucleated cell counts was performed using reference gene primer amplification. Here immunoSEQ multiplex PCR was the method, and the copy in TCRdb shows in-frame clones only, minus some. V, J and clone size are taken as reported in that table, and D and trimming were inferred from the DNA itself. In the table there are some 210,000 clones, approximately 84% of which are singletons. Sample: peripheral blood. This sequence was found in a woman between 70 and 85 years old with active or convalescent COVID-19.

CDR3 bases: TGTGCCATCGGGGGGAGGTCGGATCAGTACGAGCAGTACTTC. Translated: CAIGGRSDQYEQYF. The chain carries TRBV10-3 and TRBJ2-7, with D possibly being TRBD2 (6 bases). V lost 8 bases, J lost 4 bases, and 18 bases lay in between. The CDR3 extends over 14 amino acids. The germline CDR1 and CDR2 sequences are ENHRY and SYGVKD.